This paragraph covers one TCR beta chain sequence. This clonotype was observed at least ten times. Its specific antigen is unknown. No much larger clone exists at a distance of one base, and base qualities are not known. Amplification of full-length TCR variable regions was done by 5' RACE PCR using constant-region reverse primers, and this step was followed by semi-nested PCR with Nested Universal Primer A. The ReliaPrep RNA Cell Miniprep System was used to extract total RNA, which was then reverse transcribed into 5'RACE-ready cDNA with the SMARTer RACE 5'/3' Kit. Multiplex adaptors were used to barcode the full-length TCR alpha and beta libraries, which were then sequenced on an Illumina MiSeq. The original methods were these. For each of nine subset-tissue groups, sequencing data from the five patients were combined, and the groups were compared by unsupervised clustering of TCR gene usage. Repertoire similarity was calculated with the Morisita-Horn index, weighting shared sequences by their contribution to each repertoire. The public reads were run again by TCRdb, first through fastp at Q25 and then through MiXCR, and only productive beta chains were kept. Here each entry gathers all rows of one CDR3 protein and keeps the most common genes and DNA. V and J calls and clone size were set by TCRdb, not the authors. The sample records fewer than 65,000 distinct CDR3 sequences, roughly 30% of which are singletons. The ten largest clones represent around 2.5% of the sample.

This record belongs to a study (dated by TCRdb to 2014 to 2015). As for the study more broadly: The study set out to test whether tumor-infiltrating Tregs in breast cancer get recruited from blood Tregs or are instead converted in situ from other CD4+ T cell subsets.

Looking up the germline V gene yields CDR1 MNHNS and CDR2 SASEGT. V lost 3 bases and J lost 8 bases, and the count of bases not matched to a germline gene is 10. The CDR3 runs 17 residues from the cysteine to the phenylalanine. Of the read, only the CDR3 DNA is kept; its 51 bases are in frame from base 1. Here is what the overall study found, with its caveats: The greatest overlap of tumor-infiltrating Treg TCR alpha and beta sequences was with tumor naive CD4+ T cells, followed next by blood naive CD4+ T cells. Tumor memory CD4+ T cell TCR gene usage clustered with blood and lymph node memory CD4+ cells and lymph node naive CD4+ cells. Rather than covering whole repertoires, validation in the larger cohort was restricted to a single TCR beta V-J rearrangement.

The Miltenyi Naive CD4+ T Cell Isolation kit was used to purify naive CD4+ T cells, and Tregs were depleted with CD25 microbeads. Tregs, naive and memory CD4+ T cells from tumor, blood and ipsilateral draining lymph nodes of a handful of breast cancer patients underwent full-length TCR alpha and beta sequencing. Tumor tissue and lymph nodes obtained by ipsilateral axillary dissection were perfused with PBS, cut into small pieces and digested using collagenase I and hyaluronidase. FACS confirmed that the sorted cell populations were more than 90% pure. This chain joins TRBV6-1 to TRBJ1-6; 10 of the junction bases match TRBD1. This sequence originates from a female donor with breast cancer. Sequenced sample: tumor-infiltrating naive CD4+ T cells sorted from the breast tumor. Per the publication, the cell subset or site label means: naive CD4+ T cells, CD4+CD45RA+CD25-. The nucleotide sequence is TGTGCCAGCAGTGATAGGTCGAGACAGGGGGCCTATTCACCCCTCCACTTT. Its translation reads: CASSDRSRQGAYSPLHF.